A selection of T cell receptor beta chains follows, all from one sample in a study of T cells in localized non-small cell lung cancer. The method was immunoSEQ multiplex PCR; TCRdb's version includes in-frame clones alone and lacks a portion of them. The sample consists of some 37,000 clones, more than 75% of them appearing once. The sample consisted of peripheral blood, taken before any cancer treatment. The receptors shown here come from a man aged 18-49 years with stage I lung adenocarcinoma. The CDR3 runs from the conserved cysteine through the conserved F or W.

CDR3aa: CASSSALMSQETQYF; v_gene: TRBV6-6
CDR3aa: CASRDPRSYEQYF; v_gene: TRBV6-5
CDR3aa: CASSEALFNQPQHF; v_gene: TRBV6-1
CDR3aa: CASSLDPNINTGELFF; v_gene: TRBV5-1
CDR3aa: CASSPGQSYEQYF; v_gene: TRBV18
CDR3aa: CSVGAGPNYGYTF; v_gene: TRBV29-1
CDR3aa: CARSLTGPNEQFF; v_gene: TRBV5-3
CDR3aa: CASRAGTEAFF; v_gene: TRBV19
CDR3aa: CASSQNRGEETQYF; v_gene: TRBV4-1
CDR3aa: CASRGALGYGYTF; v_gene: TRBV6-5
CDR3aa: CASSQQGGRNSPLHF; v_gene: TRBV4-1
CDR3aa: CASSVEGRGGSEAFF; v_gene: TRBV9
CDR3aa: CASSVVDGNTGELFF; v_gene: TRBV9
CDR3aa: CASSYSGGGEKLFF; v_gene: TRBV6-6
CDR3aa: CASSGWPTDTQYF; v_gene: TRBV6-1
CDR3aa: CASSLRGNPGGDEKLFF; v_gene: TRBV19
CDR3aa: CCARSGEDYGYTF; v_gene: TRBV28
CDR3aa: CASSQWLEQFF; v_gene: TRBV14
CDR3aa: CASSTLRRGDGYTF; v_gene: TRBV19
CDR3aa: CASSEDVQGGRQPQHF; v_gene: TRBV6-1
CDR3aa: CASSQDGGGDYNEQFF; v_gene: TRBV4-3
CDR3aa: CASSRGQGEVGYTF; v_gene: TRBV7-2
CDR3aa: CATFDRAYYGYTF; v_gene: TRBV6-5
CDR3aa: CAWSVGGGGDTQYF; v_gene: TRBV30
CDR3aa: CATSSREYQETQYF; v_gene: TRBV15
CDR3aa: CASSLSPKGGNEQFF; v_gene: TRBV28
CDR3aa: CASKPGTERNQPQHF; v_gene: TRBV19
CDR3aa: CASSLQGRRANNEQFF; v_gene: TRBV28
CDR3aa: CASSLTGVRGYEQYF; v_gene: TRBV28
CDR3aa: CASSYLGGSYGYTF; v_gene: TRBV6-5
CDR3aa: CASSQYYEQYF; v_gene: TRBV7-2
CDR3aa: CASSDPSGSSAVNYGYTF; v_gene: TRBV6-4
CDR3aa: CASSSGTGGVTEAFF; v_gene: TRBV6-5
CDR3aa: CASSLEDSPRDGYTF; v_gene: TRBV5-1
CDR3aa: CASSPGSSGNTIYF; v_gene: TRBV6-6
CDR3aa: CASTGTNYGYTF; v_gene: TRBV28
CDR3aa: CATPDRPNYGYTF; v_gene: TRBV2
CDR3aa: CAISEGTANTEAFF; v_gene: TRBV10-3
CDR3aa: CASSTSAGRSYEQYF; v_gene: TRBV6-5
CDR3aa: CASRVWTVNTEAFF; v_gene: TRBV30
CDR3aa: CASSAVYEPQHF; v_gene: TRBV25-1
CDR3aa: CASSLAPTPLASGANVLTF; v_gene: TRBV5-4
CDR3aa: CASSLGLAGGEQYF; v_gene: TRBV27
CDR3aa: CSYSEGGVNTEAFF; v_gene: TRBV29-1
CDR3aa: CASSQSGGSNYGYTF; v_gene: TRBV6-5
CDR3aa: CASIGGGANEQFF; v_gene: TRBV5-1
CDR3aa: CASRGGTGPDTQYF; v_gene: TRBV6-1
CDR3aa: CASSLFRQMNTEAFF; v_gene: TRBV7-9
CDR3aa: CASSPLGTANYGYTF; v_gene: TRBV6-5
CDR3aa: CASSPGRSSGANVLTF; v_gene: TRBV4-3
CDR3aa: CASSATVSGANVLTF; v_gene: TRBV7-2
CDR3aa: CASTGSVATNEKLFF; v_gene: TRBV28
CDR3aa: CSVETTRVQGVTYEQYF; v_gene: TRBV29-1